The TCR beta chain described here comes from a study of T cells after yellow fever vaccination. Background on the study: Where fractions had low cell numbers, libraries were prepared from them with the SMART-Seq v4 Ultra Low Input RNA kit.

Study results and limitations: A minor fraction of clonotypes spanned both CD4 and CD8 compartments. The secondary response showed a weaker magnitude and a faster peak, day 5 versus 15.

Universal primer sites and UMIs were introduced during 5'RACE template-switching synthesis of TCR cDNA. In TCRdb, the 5' RACE reads were re-called with MiXCR into one record per CDR3 protein. The sample has hundreds of thousands of distinct CDR3 sequences; approximately 13% are singletons. Note on this clonotype: Antigen unknown.

CDR3 length: 15 amino acids. V lost 1 base and J lost 5; bases outside the gene matches: 7. The germline V gene encodes CDR1 SGHRS and CDR2 YFSETQ. J is TRBJ2-3 and V is TRBV5-1, with TRBD2 matching over 7 bases. The TCR was taken from a young man who received the YFV17D yellow fever vaccine. The input for sequencing was PBMCs, taken on the day of the yellow fever booster vaccination. CDR3 residues: CASSLKAPGGDTQYF. The CDR3 coding sequence is TGCGCCAGCAGCTTGAAGGCCCCGGGGGGAGATACGCAGTATTTT.